Sequencing of this T cell receptor (beta chain) was carried out in a study of cytomegalovirus exposure and HLA in healthy donors. Vbeta (60) and Jbeta (13) primers were used in the PCR. Method: immunoSEQ multiplex PCR; TCRdb's copy keeps in-frame clones and lacks some. This table has roughly 160,000 clones, about four fifths appearing once. The V end was cut by 2 bases, the J end by 0 bases, with 8 bases between. CDR1 is SNHLY, CDR2 FYNNEI, per germline. The length of the CDR3 is 15 residues. A note on this clone: Its antigen remains unidentified.

General study results and limits: In vitro confirmation showed three CMV-associated chains to be CMV antigen specific. Earlier findings revealed that most TCR beta V segments proved productive either about 87% or about 30% of the time. Most TCR sequences showed up rarely, but some public TCRs showed up in many donors.

The sequence derives from a young man in good health and CMV-seronegative. Sequencing was done on a sample of PBMCs. The chain has TRBV2 and TRBJ2-1; D call uncertain. The CDR3 region has the DNA TGTGCCAGCAGTGAAATGGTCAGCTCCTACAATGAGCAGTTCTTC. Its translation is CASSEMVSSYNEQFF.